The 18 T cell receptor beta chains below all came from one sample that was sequenced in a study of cytomegalovirus exposure and HLA in healthy donors. The PCR ran on 60 Vbeta and 13 Jbeta primers. TCRdb's copy holds only in-frame clones and misses some; the assay was immunoSEQ multiplex PCR. The sample yields 150,000 to 200,000 clones, 77% seen once. The specimen sequenced was PBMCs. These receptors all come from a woman under 40 in good health and CMV-seropositive.

The CDR3: CASSEAARPGLAGGGGTDTQYF. The CDR3 DNA reads as TGTGCCAGCAGTGAAGCTGCACGTCCGGGACTAGCGGGAGGAGGGGGCACAGATACGCAGTATTTT. The chain is built from TRBV6-1 and TRBJ2-3; 15 bases agree with TRBD2. V was pared by 0 bases and J by 1 base, with 14 bases of the junction left unmatched. The CDR3 covers 22 residues. From germline, CDR1 is MNHNS and CDR2 SASEGT.

This rearrangement joins TRBV10-3 to TRBJ2-6, with 7 bases fitting TRBD1. The CDR3 contains 17 residues. Germline-derived CDR1 and CDR2 are ENHRY and SYGVKD. The V and J ends lost 5 bases and 0 bases, in that order; junction bases with no gene match: 7. CDR3 coding DNA: TGTGCCATCAGTATCACAGGGGCCAGCTCTGGGGCCAACGTCCTGACTTTC. As protein: CAISITGASSGANVLTF.

The chain combines TRBV28 with TRBJ2-1, with 10 positions matching TRBD1. CDR1 MDHEN and CDR2 SYDVKM come from the germline V gene. This CDR3 spans 12 amino acids. V trimming: 11 bases; J trimming: 5 bases; junction bases outside the gene matches: 3. The CDR3 region is CAGTGADNEQFF. In DNA form, the CDR3 reads TGTGCCGGGACAGGGGCCGACAATGAGCAGTTCTTC.

The table lists this clone with a few counts. The chain links TRBV25-1 to TRBJ1-1, with 8 bases that match TRBD1. Germline values: CDR1 MGHDK, CDR2 SYGVNS. The CDR3 sequence is 15 residues long. The trim removed 3 bases at V and 3 bases at J, leaving 6 bases unmatched. The CDR3 is CASSDPGGGDTEAFF. The CDR3 bases are TGTGCCAGCAGTGATCCAGGGGGCGGCGACACTGAAGCTTTCTTT.

This sequence joins TRBV18 and TRBJ1-5, with D uncertain. With 4 bases removed from V and 2 bases from J, the gap between germline ends came to 12 bases. The germline gives CDR1 KGHSH, CDR2 LQKENI. The CDR3 spans 15 residues. CDR3 sequence: CASSLSAEGNQPQHF. For the CDR3, the DNA is TGTGCCAGCTCACTATCGGCGGAAGGCAATCAGCCCCAGCATTTT.

This chain joins TRBV29-1 and TRBJ2-2; D perhaps matches TRBD1 (5 bases). This CDR3 is 14 amino acids long. The ends were cut back, 6 bases at V and 8 bases at J, with 19 bases in the middle. Germline CDR1 is SQVTM and CDR2 is ANQGSEA. The CDR3 here is CSVADLVGAGELFF. CDR3 nucleotides: TGCAGCGTCGCCGACTTGGTTGGGGCTGGGGAGCTGTTTTTT.

This chain uses TRBV11-3 with TRBJ2-7; D gene ambiguous. Deletions cut 1 base from V and 4 bases from J, with 8 bases between. The CDR3 contains 13 residues. Germline CDR1 reads SGHNT; CDR2 reads YENEEA. CDR3 in amino acids: CASSLGLPYEQYF. The CDR3 bases are TGTGCCAGCAGCTTAGGCCTACCTTACGAGCAGTACTTC.

The CDR3, as DNA: TGTGCCAGCAGGGGGGCCCTTGCCCTCACAGATACGCAGTATTTT. It yields the protein CASRGALALTDTQYF. The V gene is TRBV2, the J gene TRBJ2-3, with D possibly TRBD1 on 6 matching bases. Germline values: CDR1 SNHLY, CDR2 FYNNEI. Trimming removed 6 bases at V and 2 bases at J, with 15 bases between. This CDR3 has 15 residues.

This clone has only one observation. The chain carries TRBV4-1 and TRBJ1-2, with 8 bases aligning to TRBD1. J gave up 6 bases and V 6 bases, and 12 bases lay outside the gene matches. Germline V CDR1 and CDR2: MGHRA, YSYEKL. The CDR3 is 15 amino acids. The DNA of the CDR3 is TGCGCCAGCAGTCAGCTAGTCAGGGGGCTGAATGGCTACACCTTC. The encoded protein is CASSQLVRGLNGYTF.

V is TRBV2 and J is TRBJ2-5, with 10 bases that match TRBD1. There are 15 residues in the CDR3. The junction had 6 bases not matched to a gene; V was cut back by 6 bases and J by 2 bases. Germline V CDR1 and CDR2: SNHLY, FYNNEI. The DNA of the CDR3 is TGTGCCAGCAGGAAAGGACAGGGGGTACAAGAGACCCAGTACTTC. The encoded protein is CASRKGQGVQETQYF. Using reference TRBV2 and TRBJ2-5 for the parts outside the CDR3, the full variable domain is EPEVTQTPSHQVTQMGQEVILRCVPISNHLYFYWYRQILGQKVEFLVSFYNNEISEKSEIFDDQFSVERPDGSNFTLKIRSTKLEDSAMYFCASRKGQGVQETQYFGPGTRLLVL.

The rearrangement joins TRBV5-8 to TRBJ1-5, with D unclear. The CDR3 has 14 residues. V was shortened by 6 bases and J by 7 bases, with 17 bases between the two germline ends. Germline V gene data show CDR1 as SGHTS and CDR2 as YDEGEE. In nucleotides, the CDR3 is TGTGCCAGCACCCCCCCCACGGAGGACCAGCCCCAGCATTTT. It specifies CASTPPTEDQPQHF.

The chain carries TRBV11-2 and TRBJ2-5; possibly TRBD1 for D (6 bases). CDR3 length: 14 amino acids. V was clipped by 5 bases and J by 0 bases, with 10 bases between them. Germline V CDR1 and CDR2: SGHAT, FQNNGV. Here the CDR3 DNA reads TGTGCCAGCAGCACTACAGGGTACCAAGAGACCCAGTACTTC. Residues: CASSTTGYQETQYF.

The chain has TRBV7-8 and TRBJ2-2; TRBD2 matches at 8 bases. V lost 6 bases, J lost 2 bases, and 5 bases stayed unmatched. CDR1 is SGHVS and CDR2 is FQNEAQ in the germline V gene. CDR3 length: 15 amino acids. Written as DNA, the CDR3 is TGTGCCAGCAGGGACGGGACTAGTAACACCGGGGAGCTGTTTTTT. Translating it yields CASRDGTSNTGELFF.

The chain links TRBV10-3 to TRBJ1-5; 7 bases are shared with TRBD1. The CDR3 extends over 15 amino acids. The junction had 10 bases not matched to a gene; V was cut back by 4 bases and J by 7 bases. Germline CDR1 ENHRY, CDR2 SYGVKD. Written as DNA, the CDR3 is TGTGCCATCAGTGGGAGTACAGGGGCAGGGCAGCCCCAGCATTTT. Its translation is CAISGSTGAGQPQHF.

The V call is TRBV12-2, the J call TRBJ2-1; the table calls TRBD2, which could not be checked here. TRBV12-2 represents a pseudogene. The length of the CDR3 is 19 residues. CDR3 sequence reads: CASRFPTSGRGISYNEQFF. The CDR3, as DNA: TGTGCAAGTCGCTTCCCGACTAGCGGGAGAGGTATATCCTACAATGAGCAGTTCTTC.

V gene TRBV10-3 combines with J gene TRBJ2-1; TRBD2 aligns across 10 bases. CDR3 length: 16 residues. CDR1 ENHRY and CDR2 SYGVKD come from the germline V gene. Trimming removed 6 bases from V and 5 bases from J; junction bases left unmatched: 10. For the CDR3, the DNA is TGTGCCATCAGACCGACAACTAGCGGGGTCGACAATGAGCAGTTCTTC. Translation: CAIRPTTSGVDNEQFF.

The chain uses TRBV11-2 and TRBJ2-7; possible D gene TRBD2, 5 bases. V dropped 5 bases and J dropped 4 bases, with 15 bases sitting between them. The CDR3 spans 14 residues. Germline V gives CDR1 SGHAT, CDR2 FQNNGV. This chain's CDR3 is CASSGLRSGYEQYF. The CDR3 DNA reads as TGTGCCAGCAGCGGACTCCGGTCGGGGTACGAGCAGTACTTC.

V usage is TRBV5-1 and J usage is TRBJ2-5, with 8 positions matching TRBD1. The trim removed 0 bases at V and 5 bases at J, leaving 6 bases unmatched. The CDR3 consists of 15 residues. The germline V gene encodes CDR1 SGHRS and CDR2 YFSETQ. CDR3 coding DNA: TGCGCCAGCAGCTTGGGTGGGGACAGGAGGGAGACCCAGTACTTC. It encodes CASSLGGDRRETQYF. The variable domain in full, with the rest retrieved from reference TRBV5-1 and TRBJ2-5, is KAGVTQTPRYLIKTRGQQVTLSCSPISGHRSVSWYQQTPGQGLQFLFEYFSETQRNKGNFPGRFSGRQFSNSRSEMNVSTLELGDSALYLCASSLGGDRRETQYFGPGTRLLVL.